The rows below give T cell receptor beta chains drawn from one sample of a study of blood T cells in healthy people across ages. MiXCR was run by TCRdb on the 5' RACE reads, yielding one entry per CDR3 protein. The table has about 690,000 distinct CDR3 sequences, 40% to 50% seen once. The sequencing sample was made of blood. The receptors shown here come from an elderly man in good health. Each CDR3 is given with its conserved first and last residue.

CDR3: CSVGRTELAGGNNEQYF
V: TRBV29-1
J: TRBJ2-7

CDR3: CASSESLWGASTGELFF
V: TRBV10-1
J: TRBJ2-2

CDR3: CANSEGTDTQYF
V: TRBV5-1
J: TRBJ2-3

CDR3: CASTLGPGEKLFF
V: TRBV10-1
J: TRBJ1-4

CDR3: CSASTTGYNEQFF
V: TRBV20-1
J: TRBJ2-1

CDR3: CASSQEGAQATEAFF
V: TRBV4-3
J: TRBJ1-1

CDR3: CASSLENPAGIVNEQFF
V: TRBV27
J: TRBJ2-1

CDR3: CASSLAPQAAQYF
V: TRBV5-1
J: TRBJ2-3

CDR3: CASSLRGLVEAFF
V: TRBV28
J: TRBJ1-1

CDR3: CASSLSPHWTGAEQFF
V: TRBV7-2
J: TRBJ2-1

CDR3: CASSLVGEMGEQFF
V: TRBV5-1
J: TRBJ2-1

CDR3: CSAGVRAPNYGYTF
V: TRBV20-1
J: TRBJ1-2

CDR3: CSAPEKNTEAFF
V: TRBV20-1
J: TRBJ1-1

CDR3: CSASGTGGGEQYF
V: TRBV20-1
J: TRBJ2-7

CDR3: CAIRTIPKETQYF
V: TRBV6-2/TRBV6-3
J: TRBJ2-5

CDR3: CASSLFGEGRKNTEAFF
V: TRBV27
J: TRBJ1-1

CDR3: CASSGGRFGLGNQPQHF
V: TRBV6-1
J: TRBJ1-5

CDR3: CASSPGEGTYEQYF
V: TRBV6-2/TRBV6-3
J: TRBJ2-7

CDR3: CASSPRGASKETQYF
V: TRBV6-2/TRBV6-3
J: TRBJ2-5

CDR3: CASSLPGGGTTEAFF
V: TRBV28
J: TRBJ1-1

CDR3: CASSVGAVAPDTQYF
V: TRBV7-2
J: TRBJ2-3

CDR3: CASSHRAQEETQYF
V: TRBV4-2
J: TRBJ2-5

CDR3: CASSLNRDIYNEQYF
V: TRBV5-1
J: TRBJ2-7

CDR3: CASGPDGRTKNTEAFF
V: TRBV7-2
J: TRBJ1-1

CDR3: CASSDSASGIYTDTQYF
V: TRBV11-2
J: TRBJ2-3

CDR3: CATSEQGAGNQPQHF
V: TRBV24-1
J: TRBJ1-5

CDR3: CASSGSQGSTDTQYF
V: TRBV6-2/TRBV6-3
J: TRBJ2-3

CDR3: CASSRRTSGFYEQYF
V: TRBV3-1
J: TRBJ2-7

CDR3: CASSHMGQGNTEAFF
V: TRBV27
J: TRBJ1-1

CDR3: CASSYFRPSTDTQYF
V: TRBV6-5
J: TRBJ2-3

CDR3: CASSSTSGRIYEQYF
V: TRBV7-9
J: TRBJ2-7

CDR3: CASNPRDLHSPLHF
V: TRBV5-5
J: TRBJ1-6

CDR3: CASTLGQGLSYEQYF
V: TRBV5-1
J: TRBJ2-7

CDR3: CAWTKGQRDTGELFF
V: TRBV30
J: TRBJ2-2

CDR3: CASSLGGQGAYNEQFF
V: TRBV7-2
J: TRBJ2-1

CDR3: CASSLTQGRGTEAFF
V: TRBV5-1
J: TRBJ1-1

CDR3: CASSQAATEAFF
V: TRBV14
J: TRBJ1-1

CDR3: CSARAVDRLYNEQFF
V: TRBV20-1
J: TRBJ2-1

CDR3: CAGRTQYF
V: TRBV30
J: TRBJ2-5

CDR3: CASSPYGRGLSSYNEQYF
V: TRBV27
J: .

CDR3: CASSELGDRAFPYF
V: TRBV2
J: TRBJ2-5

CDR3: CASSQDGTGGGQPQHF
V: TRBV3-1
J: TRBJ1-5

CDR3: CASRTDKPYEQYF
V: TRBV6-5
J: TRBJ2-7

CDR3: CASSSRDLRYF
V: TRBV28
J: TRBJ2-7

CDR3: CASSLVTGGSSSYEQYF
V: TRBV5-1
J: TRBJ2-7

CDR3: CASSLVRELVNEQFF
V: TRBV11-2
J: TRBJ2-1

CDR3: CASSQRLTNTGELFF
V: TRBV4-3
J: TRBJ2-2

CDR3: CASSSWGPLTDTQYF
V: TRBV6-2/TRBV6-3
J: TRBJ2-3

CDR3: CASSSQGNQETQYF
V: TRBV7-9
J: TRBJ2-5

CDR3: CSVSRENIQYF
V: TRBV29-1
J: TRBJ2-4

CDR3: CSVDRDRGQNEQFF
V: TRBV29-1
J: TRBJ2-1

CDR3: CSVFLAGGPNEQFF
V: TRBV29-1
J: TRBJ2-1

CDR3: CASSSYLFISSQETQYF
V: TRBV11-3
J: TRBJ2-5